The 15 T cell receptor beta chains below were found in one sample sequenced in a study of CD4+ T cells in melanoma. Generated by immunoSEQ multiplex PCR, the TCRdb table keeps only in-frame clones and is missing some. The sample shows fewer than 150,000 clones, about nine tenths of them seen only once. The receptors were sampled from a human donor with melanoma.

The chain combines TRBV5-1 with TRBJ1-1; D is undetermined. This CDR3 has 14 amino acids. V lost 4 bases and J lost 4, with 14 bases in between. From germline, CDR1 is SGHRS and CDR2 YFSETQ. CDR3 loop: CASSALGRGTEAFF. DNA for the CDR3: TGCGCCAGCAGCGCCCTAGGTCGTGGCACTGAAGCTTTCTTT.

This chain joins TRBV5-1 and TRBJ1-1; D gene unclear. In germline, CDR1 is SGHRS, CDR2 YFSETQ. Between the trimmed V and J ends, which lost 7 bases and 0 bases, there was a span of 13 bases. The CDR3 is 14 amino acids. The CDR3 is CASAIADLNTEAFF. The CDR3, as DNA: TGCGCCAGCGCGATTGCGGATTTGAACACTGAAGCTTTCTTT.

The chain employs TRBV14 and TRBJ1-2; perhaps TRBD1 as D (5 bases). Germline V CDR1 and CDR2: SGHDN, FVKESK. CDR3 size: 13 residues. Trimming left V 0 bases short and J 7 bases short, with 9 bases between. In DNA, the CDR3 is TGTGCCAGCAGCCAAGACACAGGATTTGGCTACACCTTC. The encoded protein is CASSQDTGFGYTF.

The V gene is TRBV6-6, the J gene TRBJ1-1; TRBD1 matches at 8 bases. CDR1 MNHNY and CDR2 SVGAGI come from the germline V gene (reference sequence). J lost 7 bases, V lost 4 bases, and 11 bases had no gene match. The CDR3 contains 15 residues. In nucleotides, the CDR3 is TGTGCCAGCAGTTCGTTTGACCAGGGGGCTGTTGAAGCTTTCTTT. Its translation: CASSSFDQGAVEAFF.

The V gene is TRBV2, the J gene TRBJ2-5; D possibly corresponds to TRBD1 (6 bases). Trimming cost V 11 bases and J 0 bases, with 10 bases left between them. The CDR3 length is 12 residues. Per germline, CDR1 SNHLY and CDR2 FYNNEI. CDR3 amino acids: CAGNRDQETQYF. The DNA of the CDR3 is TGTGCCGGAAACAGGGACCAAGAGACCCAGTACTTC.

This chain links TRBV18 with TRBJ2-1, with D possibly being TRBD1 (5 bases). Per the germline V gene, CDR1 is KGHSH and CDR2 is LQKENI. Trimming cost V 1 base and J 13 bases, with 14 bases left between them. The CDR3 is 13 residues long. CDR3 coding DNA: TGTGCCAGCTCACCACGAAGCGTACAGGAACAGTTCTTC. It codes for CASSPRSVQEQFF.

This sequence joins TRBV25-1 and TRBJ1-1; D gene ambiguous. Looked up from germline, CDR1 is MGHDK and CDR2 is SYGVNS. V gave up 4 bases and J gave up 2 bases, with 8 bases separating them. This CDR3 region has 13 residues. CDR3 protein: CASSADPNTEAFF. As DNA, the CDR3 is TGTGCCAGCAGTGCCGACCCTAACACTGAAGCTTTCTTT.

Worth noting for this clone: Germline is not matched at one junction end, which may reflect a read error. The chain couples TRBV5-8 to TRBJ2-1, with D possibly matching TRBD2 (5 bases). The CDR3 has 14 amino acids. Germline V gene lookup returns CDR1 SGHTS and CDR2 YDEGEE. The CDR3, as DNA: TGTGCCAGTGTACCGGACTTACCTTACAGTGAGCAGTTCTTC. Translation: CASVPDLPYSEQFF.

This clone showed up just once. V and J are TRBV7-8 and TRBJ2-3; tentatively, D is TRBD1 (6 bases). This CDR3 contains 17 residues. The germline CDR1 and CDR2 sequences are SGHVS and FQNEAQ. V lost 1 base, J lost 0 bases, and 14 bases lay in between. This CDR3 is CASSLGLLGGSTDTQYF. For the CDR3, the DNA is TGTGCCAGCAGCTTAGGGCTCCTAGGGGGTAGCACAGATACGCAGTATTTT.

J is TRBJ2-6 and V is TRBV25-1; perhaps TRBD1 as D (5 bases). CDR1 and CDR2 from the germline V gene are MGHDK and SYGVNS. The CDR3 length is 18 residues. V lost 5 bases and J 5 bases, leaving 22 bases between the germline ends. The CDR3 DNA is TGTGCCAGCAGTCATAGTATAGCTGGACAAAGTCGGGCCAACGTCCTGACTTTC. Translating gives CASSHSIAGQSRANVLTF.

This clone was seen more than once but under ten times. The genes are TRBV9 and TRBJ2-2; D call uncertain. The ends were cut back, 7 bases at V and 5 bases at J, with 12 bases in the middle. Germline V gene data show CDR1 as SGDLS and CDR2 as YYNGEE. The CDR3 loop spans 13 amino acids. The CDR3 DNA sequence: TGTGCCAGCTGTCAAACGCTTACCGGGGAGCTGTTTTTT. It is translated as CASCQTLTGELFF.

The chain couples TRBV2 to TRBJ2-3, with 9 bases lining up with TRBD2. After removal of 7 bases from V and 0 bases from J, the junction contained 5 bases not matched to a gene. The CDR3 has 15 residues. Germline CDR1 reads SNHLY; CDR2 reads FYNNEI. The CDR3 sequence is CASKRTSVSTDTQYF. In DNA form, the CDR3 reads TGTGCCAGCAAGAGGACTAGCGTTAGCACAGATACGCAGTATTTT.

The V call is TRBV9, the J call TRBJ1-1, with 7 bases fitting TRBD1. The CDR3 contains 12 residues. Unmatched junction bases numbered 2, after V lost 1 base and J lost 8 bases. Germline CDR1 is SGDLS and CDR2 is YYNGEE. The CDR3 DNA reads TGTGCCAGCAGCGTATCAGGGGGGGAAGCTTTCTTT. Amino acid sequence: CASSVSGGEAFF.

The chain links TRBV7-9 to TRBJ2-1; D is unclear. This CDR3 region has 17 residues. Germline V gene lookup returns CDR1 SEHNR and CDR2 FQNEAQ (reference sequence). V was clipped by 2 bases and J by 1 base, with 15 bases between them. CDR3 nucleotides: TGTGCCAGCAGCTTACAGGAGCCCCCAGAGTCCTACAATGAGCAGTTCTTC. It yields the protein CASSLQEPPESYNEQFF.

The chain couples TRBV5-4 to TRBJ1-3; D remains ambiguous. V lost 2 bases to trimming and J lost 11 bases, with 17 bases between them. This CDR3 contains 14 residues. Germline V CDR1 and CDR2: SGHNT, YYREEE (reference sequence). CDR3 bases: TGTGCCAGCAGCTTAAGTCTCTCGGTCGAGTCCATATATTTT. It encodes CASSLSLSVESIYF.